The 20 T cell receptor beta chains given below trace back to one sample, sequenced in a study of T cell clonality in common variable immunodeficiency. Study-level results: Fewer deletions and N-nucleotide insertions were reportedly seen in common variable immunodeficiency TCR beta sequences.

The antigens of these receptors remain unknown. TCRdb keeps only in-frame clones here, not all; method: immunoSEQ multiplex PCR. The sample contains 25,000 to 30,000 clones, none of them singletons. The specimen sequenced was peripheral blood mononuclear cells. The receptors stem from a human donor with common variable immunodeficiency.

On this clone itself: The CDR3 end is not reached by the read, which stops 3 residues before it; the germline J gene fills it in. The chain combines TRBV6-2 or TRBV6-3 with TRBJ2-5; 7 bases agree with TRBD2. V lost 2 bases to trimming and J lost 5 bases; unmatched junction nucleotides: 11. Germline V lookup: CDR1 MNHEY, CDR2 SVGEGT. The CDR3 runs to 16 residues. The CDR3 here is CASSYRLADLVETQYF. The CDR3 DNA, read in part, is TGTGCCAGCAGTTACCGGCTAGCGGACCTAGTGGAGACC.

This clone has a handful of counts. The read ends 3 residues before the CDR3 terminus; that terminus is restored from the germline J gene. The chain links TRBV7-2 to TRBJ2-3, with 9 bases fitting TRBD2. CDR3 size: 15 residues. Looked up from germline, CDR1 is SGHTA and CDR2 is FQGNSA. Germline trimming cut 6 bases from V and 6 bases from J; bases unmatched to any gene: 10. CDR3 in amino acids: CASRPAGGRADTQYF. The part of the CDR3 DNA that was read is TGTGCCAGCAGACCAGCGGGGGGCCGAGCGGATACG.

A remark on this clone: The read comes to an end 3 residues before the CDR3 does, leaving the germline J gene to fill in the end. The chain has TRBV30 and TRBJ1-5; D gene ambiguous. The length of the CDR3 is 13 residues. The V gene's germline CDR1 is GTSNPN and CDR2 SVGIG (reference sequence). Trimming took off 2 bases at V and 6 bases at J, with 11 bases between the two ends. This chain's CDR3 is CAWSPTLFQPQHF. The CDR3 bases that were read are TGTGCCTGGAGTCCGACTTTATTTCAGCCC.

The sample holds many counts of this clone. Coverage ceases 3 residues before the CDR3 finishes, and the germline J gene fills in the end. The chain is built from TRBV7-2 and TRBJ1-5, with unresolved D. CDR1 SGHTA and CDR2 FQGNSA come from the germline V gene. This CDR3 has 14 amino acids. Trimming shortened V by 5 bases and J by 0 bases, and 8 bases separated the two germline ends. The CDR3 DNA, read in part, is TGTGCCAGCAGCCAAACTTATAGCAATCAGCCC. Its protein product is CASSQTYSNQP. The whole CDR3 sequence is CASSQTYSNQPQHF.

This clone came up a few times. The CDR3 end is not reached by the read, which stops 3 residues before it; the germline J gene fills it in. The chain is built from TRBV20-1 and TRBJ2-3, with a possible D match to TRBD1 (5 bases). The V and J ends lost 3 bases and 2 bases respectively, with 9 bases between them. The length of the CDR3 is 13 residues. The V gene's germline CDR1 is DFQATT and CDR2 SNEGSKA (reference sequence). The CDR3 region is CSASTRDTDTQYF. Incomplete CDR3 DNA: TGCAGTGCTAGTACCAGGGACACAGATACG.

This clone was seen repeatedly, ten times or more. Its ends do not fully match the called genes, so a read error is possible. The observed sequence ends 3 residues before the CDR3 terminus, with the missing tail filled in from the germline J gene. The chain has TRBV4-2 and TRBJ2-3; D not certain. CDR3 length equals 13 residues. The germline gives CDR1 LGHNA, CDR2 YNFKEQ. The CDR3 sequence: CASSQVVPDTQYF. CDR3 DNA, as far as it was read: TGCGCCAGCAGCCAAGTAGTCCCAGATACG.

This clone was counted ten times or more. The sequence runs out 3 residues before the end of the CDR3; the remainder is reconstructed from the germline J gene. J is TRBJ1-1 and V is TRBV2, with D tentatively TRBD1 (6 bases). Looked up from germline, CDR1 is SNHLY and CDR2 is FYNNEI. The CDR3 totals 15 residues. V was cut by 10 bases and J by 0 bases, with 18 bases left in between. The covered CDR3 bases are TGTGCCATCCAGGACCCACAGGGTATGAACACTGAA. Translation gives CAIQDPQGMNTE. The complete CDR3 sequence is CAIQDPQGMNTEAFF.

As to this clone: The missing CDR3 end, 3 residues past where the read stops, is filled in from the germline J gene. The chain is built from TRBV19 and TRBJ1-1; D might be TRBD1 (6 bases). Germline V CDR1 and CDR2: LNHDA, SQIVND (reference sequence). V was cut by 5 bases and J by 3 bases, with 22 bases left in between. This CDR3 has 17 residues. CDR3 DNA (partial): TGTGCCAGTAGTCTCCTTGGAACAGGGAGGGTTCACACTGAA. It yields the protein CASSLLGTGRVHTE. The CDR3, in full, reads CASSLLGTGRVHTEAFF.

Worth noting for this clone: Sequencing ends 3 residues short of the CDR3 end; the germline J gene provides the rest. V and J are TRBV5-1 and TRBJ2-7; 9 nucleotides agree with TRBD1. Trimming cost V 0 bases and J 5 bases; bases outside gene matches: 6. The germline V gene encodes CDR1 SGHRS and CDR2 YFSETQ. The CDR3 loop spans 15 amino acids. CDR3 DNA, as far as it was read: TGCGCCAGCAGCTTGGAAGGGACAGGGAGGCACGAG. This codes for CASSLEGTGRHE. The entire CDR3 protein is CASSLEGTGRHEQYF.

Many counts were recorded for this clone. The CDR3 bases that were read are TGTGCCAGCAGTAGGGGGGGGAGCTCCTACAATGAG. Amino acids: CASSRGGSSYNE. In full, the CDR3 reads CASSRGGSSYNEQFF. The rearrangement joins TRBV7-3 to TRBJ2-1, with a possible D match to TRBD2 (7 bases). The CDR3 extends 3 residues past the end of the read, so its final part is completed from the germline J gene. CDR1 and CDR2 (germline): SGHTA, FQGTGA. The CDR3 covers 15 residues. The V end lost 6 bases, the J end lost 0 bases, and 12 bases lay between the germline ends.

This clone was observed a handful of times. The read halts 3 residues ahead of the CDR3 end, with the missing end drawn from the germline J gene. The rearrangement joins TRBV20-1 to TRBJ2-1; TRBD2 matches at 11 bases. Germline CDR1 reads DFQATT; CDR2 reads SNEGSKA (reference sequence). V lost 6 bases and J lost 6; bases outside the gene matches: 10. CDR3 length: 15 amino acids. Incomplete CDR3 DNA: TGCAGTGCAAAAATTACTAGCGGGGGAGGCAATGAG. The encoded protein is CSAKITSGGGNE. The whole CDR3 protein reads CSAKITSGGGNEQFF.

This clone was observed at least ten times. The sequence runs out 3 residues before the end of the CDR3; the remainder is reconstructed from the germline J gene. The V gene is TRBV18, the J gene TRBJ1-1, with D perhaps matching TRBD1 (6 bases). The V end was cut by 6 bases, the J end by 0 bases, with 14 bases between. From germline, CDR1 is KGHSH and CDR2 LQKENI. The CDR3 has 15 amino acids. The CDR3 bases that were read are TGTGCCAGCTCTATAGACAGGTACATGAACACTGAA. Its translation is CASSIDRYMNTE. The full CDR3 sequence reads CASSIDRYMNTEAFF. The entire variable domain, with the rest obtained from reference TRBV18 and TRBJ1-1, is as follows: NAGVMQNPRHLVRRRGQEARLRCSPMKGHSHVYWYRQLPEEGLKFMVYLQKENIIDESGMPKERFSAEFPKEGPSILRIQQVVRGDSAAYFCASSIDRYMNTEAFFGQGTRLTVV.

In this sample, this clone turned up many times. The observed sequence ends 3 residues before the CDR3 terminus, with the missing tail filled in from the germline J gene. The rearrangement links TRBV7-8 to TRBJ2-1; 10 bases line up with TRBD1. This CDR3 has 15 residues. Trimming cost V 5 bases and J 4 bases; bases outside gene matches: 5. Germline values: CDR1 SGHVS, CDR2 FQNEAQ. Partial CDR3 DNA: TGTGCCAGCAGCCCCGGACAGGGGGGATACAATGAG. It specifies CASSPGQGGYNE. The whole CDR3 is CASSPGQGGYNEQFF.

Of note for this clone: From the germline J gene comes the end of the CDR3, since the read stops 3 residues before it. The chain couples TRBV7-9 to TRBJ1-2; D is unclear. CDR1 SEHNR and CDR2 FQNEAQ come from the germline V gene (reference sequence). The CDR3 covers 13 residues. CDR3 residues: CASSPQAREGYTF. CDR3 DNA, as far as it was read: TGTGCCAGCAGCCCCCAGGCGAGAGAGGGC.

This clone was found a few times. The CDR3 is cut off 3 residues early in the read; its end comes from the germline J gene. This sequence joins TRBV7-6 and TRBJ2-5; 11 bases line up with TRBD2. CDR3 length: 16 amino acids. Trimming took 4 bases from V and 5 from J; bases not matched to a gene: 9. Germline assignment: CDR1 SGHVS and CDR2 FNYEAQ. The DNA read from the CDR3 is TGTGCCAGCAGCTCCCTGAGGTTAGCGGGGGGGGAGACC. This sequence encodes CASSSLRLAGGET. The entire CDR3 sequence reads CASSSLRLAGGETQYF.

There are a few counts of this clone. CDR3 residues: CASSIGSGNYGYTF. CDR3 bases read: TGTGCCAGTAGTATAGGGTCAGGGAACTATGGC. This rearrangement joins TRBV19 to TRBJ1-2; TRBD1 might be the D (5 bases). The read ends 3 residues shy of where the CDR3 ends; the end is completed using the germline J gene. Trimming removed 1 base from V and 2 bases from J, with 8 bases in between. Per germline, CDR1 LNHDA and CDR2 SQIVND (reference sequence). This CDR3 contains 14 residues. The full variable domain, in which reference TRBV19 and TRBJ1-2 provide the parts outside the CDR3, is DGGITQSPKYLFRKEGQNVTLSCEQNLNHDAMYWYRQDPGQGLRLIYYSQIVNDFQKGDIAEGYSVSREKKESFPLTVTSAQKNPTAFYLCASSIGSGNYGYTFGSGTRLTVV.

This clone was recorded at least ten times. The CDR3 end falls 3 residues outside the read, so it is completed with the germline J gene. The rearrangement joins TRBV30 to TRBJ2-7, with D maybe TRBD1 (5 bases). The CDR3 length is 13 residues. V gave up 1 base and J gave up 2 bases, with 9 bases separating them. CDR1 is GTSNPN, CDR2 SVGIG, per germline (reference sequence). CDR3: CAWSEDITYEQYF. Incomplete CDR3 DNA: TGTGCCTGGAGTGAGGACATCACCTACGAG.

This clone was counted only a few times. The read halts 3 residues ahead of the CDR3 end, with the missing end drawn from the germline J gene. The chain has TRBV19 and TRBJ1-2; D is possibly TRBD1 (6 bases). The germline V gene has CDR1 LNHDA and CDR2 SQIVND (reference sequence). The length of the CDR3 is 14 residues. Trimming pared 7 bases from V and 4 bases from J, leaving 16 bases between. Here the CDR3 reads CASTPGQWAYGYTF. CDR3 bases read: TGTGCCAGTACCCCTGGACAGTGGGCCTATGGC. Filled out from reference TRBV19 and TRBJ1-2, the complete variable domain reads DGGITQSPKYLFRKEGQNVTLSCEQNLNHDAMYWYRQDPGQGLRLIYYSQIVNDFQKGDIAEGYSVSREKKESFPLTVTSAQKNPTAFYLCASTPGQWAYGYTFGSGTRLTVV.

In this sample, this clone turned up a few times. The CDR3 bases that were read are TGCAGTGCTAGTCTAACAGGGGGCCATAAGGAAAAA. Its translation is CSASLTGGHKEK. The entire CDR3 sequence reads CSASLTGGHKEKLFF. The chain is built from TRBV20-1 and TRBJ1-4; 9 bases align to TRBD1. From the germline J gene comes the end of the CDR3, since the read stops 3 residues before it. In germline, CDR1 is DFQATT, CDR2 SNEGSKA (reference sequence). V was clipped by 3 bases and J by 8 bases; unmatched bases: 10. The CDR3 has 15 amino acids.

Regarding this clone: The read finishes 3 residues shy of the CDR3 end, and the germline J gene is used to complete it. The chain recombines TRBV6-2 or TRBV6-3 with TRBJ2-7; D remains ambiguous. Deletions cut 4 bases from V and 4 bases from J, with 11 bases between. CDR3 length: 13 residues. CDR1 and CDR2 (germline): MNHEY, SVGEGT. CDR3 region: CASSSVRAYEQYF. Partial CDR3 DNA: TGTGCCAGCAGTTCCGTTAGGGCTTACGAG.